The 18 T cell receptor beta chains below were found in one sample sequenced in a study of T-cell reconstitution after alpha-beta-depleted transplantation in children. As it was prepared, the TCRbeta library received unique molecular identifiers. Using its own MiXCR run on the PCR reads, TCRdb lists one record per CDR3 protein. The table has around 440,000 distinct CDR3 sequences, about 10% seen once. Sequenced here: PBMCs, sampled before TCRalphabeta/CD19-depleted stem cell transplant. The receptors come from a child aged 2-15 years with inherited bone marrow failure, due to receive a stem cell transplant.

V gene TRBV10-3 combines with J gene TRBJ2-1, with 14 bases that match TRBD2. The CDR3 has 15 residues. CDR1 and CDR2 (germline): ENHRY, SYGVKD. Trimming removed 10 bases from V and 7 bases from J; junction bases left unmatched: 9. CDR3 protein: CATTPGTSGSNEQFF. CDR3 bases: TGTGCCACGACCCCTGGGACTAGCGGGAGTAATGAGCAGTTCTTC.

Ten or more counts support this clonotype. The gene calls are TRBV24-1 and TRBJ1-1, with D tentatively TRBD1 (5 bases). The CDR3 is 15 residues long. Trimming removed 4 bases from V and 3 bases from J, with 14 bases in between. CDR1 is KGHDR, CDR2 SFDVKD, per germline. CDR3 sequence reads: CATSDPRVGDTEAFF. For the CDR3, the DNA is TGTGCCACCAGTGACCCCAGGGTAGGAGACACTGAAGCTTTCTTT.

This clonotype was seen at least ten times. The gene calls are TRBV28 and TRBJ2-1; D not resolved. Germline V gives CDR1 MDHEN, CDR2 SYDVKM. Trimming took off 7 bases at V and 4 bases at J, with 14 bases between the two ends. The CDR3 consists of 14 residues. The CDR3 nucleotides are TGTGCCAGCACCCCCCCGGGTCTATACAATGAGCAGTTCTTC. Its translation: CASTPPGLYNEQFF. Full variable domain (rest looked up from reference TRBV28 and TRBJ2-1): DVKVTQSSRYLVKRTGEKVFLECVQDMDHENMFWYRQDPGLGLRLIYFSYDVKMKEKGDIPEGYSVSREKKERFSLILESASTNQTSMYLCASTPPGLYNEQFFGPGTRLTVL.

This clonotype appeared many times. The chain employs TRBV5-1 and TRBJ2-1; D might be TRBD1 or TRBD2, each matching 5 bases. V was trimmed by 0 bases and J by 10 bases, leaving 11 bases between them. In germline, CDR1 is SGHRS, CDR2 YFSETQ. The CDR3 has 13 amino acids. The CDR3 DNA reads as TGCGCCAGCAGCTTGGTTGGGACCCCCGAGCAGTTCTTC. This encodes CASSLVGTPEQFF.

This chain's CDR3 is CATSRVVGSGEIYEQYF. In nucleotides, the CDR3 is TGTGCCACCAGCAGAGTTGTTGGCAGCGGGGAAATTTACGAGCAGTACTTC. This rearrangement joins TRBV15 to TRBJ2-7; 7 nucleotides agree with TRBD2. V was pared by 1 base and J by 4 bases, with 13 bases of the junction left unmatched. Germline lookup yields CDR1 LNHNV and CDR2 YYDKDF (reference sequence). The CDR3 is made up of 17 amino acids.

V and J are TRBV28 and TRBJ1-2, with a weak D call TRBD1 (5 bases). There are 14 residues in the CDR3. Trimming cost V 5 bases and J 8 bases, with 18 bases left between them. Germline values: CDR1 MDHEN, CDR2 SYDVKM. The CDR3 reads CASSAAGGFYGYTF. The CDR3 DNA sequence: TGTGCCAGCAGTGCTGCCGGGGGGTTCTACGGCTACACCTTC.

This clonotype was counted at least ten times. Sequence at one end of the junction differs from germline and may be a read error. V usage is TRBV6-1 and J usage is TRBJ2-5; TRBD1 matches at 7 bases. CDR3 size: 14 residues. Germline V gene sequence: CDR1 MNHNS, CDR2 SASEGT. The CDR3: CASSPDRAQGTQYF. The CDR3 bases are TGTGCCAGCAGTCCCGACAGGGCCCAAGGGACCCAGTACTTC.

This clonotype was seen at least ten times. This rearrangement joins TRBV5-1 to TRBJ2-7; possibly TRBD1 for D (6 bases). The V and J ends lost 3 bases and 2 bases respectively, with 15 bases between them. Germline CDR1 is SGHRS and CDR2 is YFSETQ. The CDR3 has 15 residues. Here the CDR3 DNA reads TGCGCCAGCAGCTCGGCGGGTGGGGGCACCTACGAGCAGTACTTC. The encoded protein is CASSSAGGGTYEQYF.

A note on this clonotype: This may arise from a read error, as a much more abundant clone is one base away. This chain joins TRBV12-3 or TRBV12-4 and TRBJ2-2; 7 bases map to TRBD2. This CDR3 comprises 15 residues. CDR3 DNA sequence: TGTGCCAGCAGTCAGGGACTAACGAACACCAGGGAACTGTTTTTT. Translating it yields CASSQGLTNTRELFF.

This clonotype was counted many times. The chain is built from TRBV27 and TRBJ2-5; 7 nucleotides agree with TRBD2. Losses at the gene ends were 6 bases for V and 2 bases for J; bases not matched to a gene: 9. The CDR3 is 15 amino acids. Germline V CDR1 and CDR2: MNHEY, SMNVEV (reference sequence). CDR3 DNA: TGTGCCAGCAGCGGGGACTATAGAGGGCAAGAGACCCAGTACTTC. Translated: CASSGDYRGQETQYF.

This sequence joins TRBV10-2 and TRBJ2-5, with no clear D. V lost 8 bases and J lost 5, with 9 bases in between. Per the germline V gene, CDR1 is WSHSY and CDR2 is SAAADI. The CDR3 sequence is 11 residues long. The DNA for the CDR3 is TGCGCCAGCGGGGAAGGCGAGACCCAGTACTTC. It translates to CASGEGETQYF.

This clonotype has a count of ten or more. The chain recombines TRBV7-2 with TRBJ1-1; D unclear. The CDR3 has 15 residues. V was cut by 0 bases and J by 0 bases, with 8 bases left in between. Looked up from germline, CDR1 is SGHTA and CDR2 is FQGNSA. The CDR3 loop is CASSLAVGLNTEAFF. The CDR3 DNA is TGTGCCAGCAGCTTAGCGGTCGGACTGAACACTGAAGCTTTCTTT.

This clonotype appeared many times. The rearrangement links TRBV12-3 or TRBV12-4 to TRBJ2-1, with D perhaps TRBD2 (6 bases). CDR3 length equals 12 residues. V gave up 1 base and J gave up 12 bases, with 10 bases separating them. DNA of the CDR3: TGTGCCAGCAGTTTAGTACGGAGGGGGCAGTTCTTC. It is translated as CASSLVRRGQFF.

This clonotype came up many times. V gene TRBV27 combines with J gene TRBJ2-7; 8 positions agree with TRBD1. CDR3 size: 16 residues. Germline CDR1 is MNHEY and CDR2 is SMNVEV (reference sequence). V lost 5 bases, J lost 4 bases, and 13 bases stayed unmatched. This CDR3 is CASSPVSRQGRYEQYF. In nucleotides, the CDR3 is TGTGCCAGCAGTCCCGTCTCCAGACAGGGGAGGTACGAGCAGTACTTC.

A word on this clonotype: With a much larger clone just one base away, this may be a read error. The chain joins TRBV7-2 to TRBJ2-2, with 9 bases that match TRBD1. The trim removed 3 bases at V and 4 bases at J, leaving 3 bases unmatched. The CDR3 has 15 amino acids. From germline, CDR1 is SGHTA and CDR2 FQGNSA. The CDR3: CASSFTGGCTGELFF. CDR3 sequence (DNA): TGTGCCAGCAGCTTCACAGGGGGCTGCACCGGGGAGCTGTTTTTT.

This clonotype was recorded at least ten times. The V call is TRBV5-6, the J call TRBJ2-2, with 7 bases lining up with TRBD1. V gave up 4 bases and J gave up 3 bases; unmatched junction bases: 6. The CDR3 sequence is 15 residues long. Germline CDR1 reads SGHDT; CDR2 reads YYEEEE. The DNA for the CDR3 is TGTGCCAGCAGCACAGGGGCTCTCGACACCGGGGAGCTGTTTTTT. Translated: CASSTGALDTGELFF. The full variable domain, completed using reference TRBV5-6 and TRBJ2-2, is DAGVTQSPTHLIKTRGQQVTLRCSPKSGHDTVSWYQQALGQGPQFIFQYYEEEERQRGNFPDRFSGHQFPNYSSELNVNALLLGDSALYLCASSTGALDTGELFFGEGSRLTVL.

A remark on this clonotype: This clone may be a read error of a much larger clone one base away. It is likely a read error, because the conserved phenylalanine at the end of the CDR3 is missing. The chain carries TRBV12-3 or TRBV12-4 and TRBJ2-4, with 9 bases aligning to TRBD2. The CDR3 spans 16 residues. Trimming took 6 bases from V and 5 from J; bases not matched to a gene: 11. The CDR3 DNA follows: TGTGCCAGCAGGGGTACCCATAGCGGGGGTCAAAACATTCAGTACGTC. Protein: CASRGTHSGGQNIQYV.

This clonotype has more than one count but fewer than ten. The V and J genes are TRBV5-1 and TRBJ2-2; possible D gene TRBD2, 5 bases. Trimming stripped 1 base from V and 6 bases from J, with 13 bases between. The CDR3 consists of 15 residues. CDR1 SGHRS and CDR2 YFSETQ come from the germline V gene. The CDR3 loop is CASSLSGAVAGELFF. The CDR3 DNA reads as TGCGCCAGCAGCTTGTCTGGAGCGGTGGCCGGGGAGCTGTTTTTT.